The following is a T cell receptor beta chain sequence with its context. With the read ending 3 residues before the CDR3 end, the germline J gene is used to fill in that end. Trimming left V 8 bases short and J 3 bases short, with 22 bases between. The CDR3 sequence is 16 residues long. CDR1 is SNHLY and CDR2 is FYNNEI in the germline V gene. These data come from a study of Tregs in tolerant kidney transplant recipients. The assay was immunoSEQ multiplex PCR, and TCRdb's table has in-frame clones only and misses some. This table holds 23,000 or so clones. Related graft donors supplied nonmyeloablative bone marrow transplants, and mixed chimerism was transient.

The sample was CD4+ T cells from blood (PBMCs), taken 6 months after the transplant. The V and J genes are TRBV2 and TRBJ1-1; TRBD1 might be the D (6 bases). This TCR was sampled from a human patient who received a combined kidney and bone marrow transplant. Some T cells may have come from the graft donor. CDR3 sequence reads: CASGPGDKVGDTEAFF. The CDR3 bases that were read are TGTGCCAGCGGCCCCGGGGACAAGGTGGGGGACACTGAA.